The 27 T cell receptor beta chains in this list originate from one sample, sequenced in a study of shared clonotypes between healthy human individuals. Profiled with immunoSEQ multiplex PCR; TCRdb holds only in-frame clones, not every one. The table lists roughly 1,000,000 clones, about four fifths of them singletons, with under 0.6% in the top ten. Specimen: memory CD4+ T cells from PBMCs. Described subset: CD45RA-negative fraction. The receptors here all came from a man aged 18 to 29 in good health. Some clones in this sample may be carry-over from other donors' samples.

The chain combines TRBV5-4 with TRBJ2-6; 7 positions match TRBD1. The CDR3 extends over 16 amino acids. V was pared by 2 bases and J by 0 bases, with 2 bases of the junction left unmatched. Germline V CDR1 and CDR2: SGHNT, YYREEE (reference sequence). CDR3 DNA sequence: TGTGCCAGCAGCTTACAGGGGCGCTCTGGGGCCAACGTCCTGACTTTC. Amino acids: CASSLQGRSGANVLTF.

The chain joins TRBV6-6 to TRBJ2-7; D not certain. The CDR3 extends over 15 amino acids. The germline V gene has CDR1 MNHNY and CDR2 SVGAGI (reference sequence). Trimming removed 6 bases at V and 0 bases at J, with 15 bases between. The CDR3 sequence: CASSLGPRSSYEQYF. The CDR3 DNA reads as TGTGCCAGCAGCCTCGGCCCCCGTAGCTCCTACGAGCAGTACTTC.

This clone was found a few times. The rearrangement links TRBV18 to TRBJ1-4, with D unresolved. Germline CDR1 reads KGHSH; CDR2 reads LQKENI. CDR3 length equals 15 residues. Trimming took 3 bases from V and 0 from J, leaving 8 bases between them. CDR3 nucleotide sequence: TGTGCCAGCTCACCCTACGTTGCAACTAATGAAAAACTGTTTTTT. It translates to CASSPYVATNEKLFF.

This clone was counted between two and nine times. The rearrangement uses TRBV7-9 and TRBJ1-2; unclear D gene. This CDR3 contains 14 residues. Germline V gives CDR1 SEHNR, CDR2 FQNEAQ (reference sequence). The V end was cut by 5 bases, the J end by 4 bases, with 14 bases between. CDR3 sequence: CASSTYDTIYGYTF. Here the CDR3 DNA reads TGTGCCAGCAGCACGTACGACACGATCTATGGCTACACCTTC.

The V call is TRBV7-8, the J call TRBJ1-2; 7 bases fit TRBD1. Germline CDR1 reads SGHVS; CDR2 reads FQNEAQ. V shed 5 bases and J 4 bases; nucleotides not matched to a gene: 7. The CDR3 spans 14 residues. The DNA of the CDR3 is TGTGCCAGCAGCCCGCGACAGGGACTCTATGGCTACACCTTC. It specifies CASSPRQGLYGYTF. The full variable domain, with the rest looked up from reference TRBV7-8 and TRBJ1-2, is GAGVSQSPRYKVAKRGQDVALRCDPISGHVSLFWYQQALGQGPEFLTYFQNEAQLDKSGLPSDRFFAERPEGSVSTLKIQRTQQEDSAVYLCASSPRQGLYGYTFGSGTRLTVV.

This sequence joins TRBV5-1 and TRBJ1-3, with a tentative D call TRBD1 (5 bases). Germline-derived CDR1 and CDR2 are SGHRS and YFSETQ. The CDR3 length is 15 residues. V shed 6 bases and J shed 0 bases, with 13 bases lying between them. The chain's CDR3 is CASKDSRTSGNTIYF. DNA for the CDR3: TGCGCCAGCAAAGACAGTAGGACCTCTGGAAACACCATATATTTT.

The chain has TRBV5-1 and TRBJ2-3, with D possibly matching TRBD1 (6 bases). The CDR3 covers 15 residues. The V end lost 2 bases, the J end lost 4 bases, and 14 bases lay between the germline ends. CDR1 is SGHRS and CDR2 is YFSETQ in the germline V gene. CDR3 loop: CASSLLRTVADTQYF. CDR3 coding DNA: TGCGCCAGCAGCTTACTCCGGACAGTCGCAGATACGCAGTATTTT.

Points on this clone: This CDR3 is also generated by other DNA sequences in the sample. The J gene is TRBJ2-5, the V gene TRBV18, with D possibly called TRBD1 or TRBD2 (5 bases each). Germline V gene lookup returns CDR1 KGHSH and CDR2 LQKENI. CDR3 length: 13 residues. V lost 2 bases, J lost 5 bases, and 9 bases lay in between. The CDR3 DNA reads as TGTGCCAGCTCACCAAGGGGCGGGGAGACCCAGTACTTC. Translating it yields CASSPRGGETQYF.

The CDR3: CASSLGAQGYNEQFF. DNA of the CDR3: TGTGCCAGCAGCTTAGGAGCGCAGGGGTACAATGAGCAGTTCTTC. This chain links TRBV7-3 with TRBJ2-1; possibly TRBD1 for D (6 bases). V was clipped by 2 bases and J by 4 bases, with 12 bases between them. CDR3 length: 15 amino acids. CDR1 is SGHTA, CDR2 FQGTGA, per germline.

The CDR3 loop is CASSWDDNQPQHF. The CDR3 coding sequence is TGTGCCAGCAGTTGGGACGACAATCAGCCCCAGCATTTT. The V gene is TRBV6-1, the J gene TRBJ1-5, with a tentative D call TRBD1 (5 bases). Germline V gene sequence: CDR1 MNHNS, CDR2 SASEGT. The V end lost 5 bases, the J end lost 3 bases, and 8 bases lay between the germline ends. The CDR3 runs 13 residues.

The CDR3 DNA reads TGTGCCAGCAGCTCCTTACCGGGCACTGAAGCTTTCTTT. Translation: CASSSLPGTEAFF. V usage is TRBV11-3 and J usage is TRBJ1-1; D is unclear. The CDR3 is 13 amino acids. Germline values: CDR1 SGHNT, CDR2 YENEEA. V lost 4 bases and J 4 bases, leaving 10 bases between the germline ends.

The genes are TRBV18 and TRBJ2-1; TRBD2 aligns across 7 bases. Losses at the gene ends were 3 bases for V and 3 bases for J; bases not matched to a gene: 8. The CDR3 runs 16 residues. Germline CDR1 and CDR2: KGHSH and LQKENI. The DNA of the CDR3 is TGTGCCAGCTCACCCCAGGGCGGGAGTAACTACAATGAGCAGTTCTTC. Its translation is CASSPQGGSNYNEQFF. The full variable domain, in which reference TRBV18 and TRBJ2-1 provide the parts outside the CDR3, is NAGVMQNPRHLVRRRGQEARLRCSPMKGHSHVYWYRQLPEEGLKFMVYLQKENIIDESGMPKERFSAEFPKEGPSILRIQQVVRGDSAAYFCASSPQGGSNYNEQFFGPGTRLTVL.

This clone showed up just once. The genes are TRBV15 and TRBJ2-3, with TRBD2 as a possible D gene (5 bases). There are 14 residues in the CDR3. Trimming cost V 2 bases and J 1 base, with 7 bases left between them. Per germline, CDR1 LNHNV and CDR2 YYDKDF (reference sequence). The CDR3 bases are TGTGCCACCAGCAGACTAGCAGGCACAGATACGCAGTATTTT. This translates into CATSRLAGTDTQYF. The full variable domain, rest sourced from reference TRBV15 and TRBJ2-3, is DAMVIQNPRYQVTQFGKPVTLSCSQTLNHNVMYWYQQKSSQAPKLLFHYYDKDFNNEADTPDNFQSRRPNTSFCFLDIRSPGLGDTAMYLCATSRLAGTDTQYFGPGTRLTVL.

The gene calls are TRBV18 and TRBJ1-5; 8 bases agree with TRBD1. Germline V CDR1 and CDR2: KGHSH, LQKENI. V lost 6 bases to trimming and J lost 0 bases; unmatched junction nucleotides: 10. The CDR3 runs to 17 residues. The CDR3 loop is CASSTDRDRNSNQPQHF. The DNA for the CDR3 is TGTGCCAGCTCTACGGACAGGGATCGAAATAGCAATCAGCCCCAGCATTTT.

This chain joins TRBV5-1 and TRBJ1-2; 9 bases are a match to TRBD1. Germline V lookup: CDR1 SGHRS, CDR2 YFSETQ. CDR3 length: 14 residues. J gave up 4 bases and V 6 bases, and 7 bases lay outside the gene matches. CDR3 residues: CASTTGQGTYGYTF. DNA for the CDR3: TGCGCCAGCACTACCGGACAGGGGACCTATGGCTACACCTTC.

The rearrangement joins TRBV9 to TRBJ2-5; D gene ambiguous. Deletions cut 4 bases from V and 5 bases from J, with 9 bases between. Per the germline V gene, CDR1 is SGDLS and CDR2 is YYNGEE. The CDR3 runs 12 residues. The CDR3 is CASSPPDETQYF. As DNA, the CDR3 is TGTGCCAGCAGCCCACCCGACGAGACCCAGTACTTC. The entire variable domain, with the rest obtained from reference TRBV9 and TRBJ2-5, is as follows: DSGVTQTPKHLITATGQRVTLRCSPRSGDLSVYWYQQSLDQGLQFLIQYYNGEERAKGNILERFSAQQFPDLHSELNLSSLELGDSALYFCASSPPDETQYFGPGTRLLVL.

This rearrangement joins TRBV2 to TRBJ2-7; D possibly corresponds to TRBD2 (6 bases). V lost 4 bases and J 0 bases, leaving 13 bases between the germline ends. Looked up from germline, CDR1 is SNHLY and CDR2 is FYNNEI. The CDR3 length is 15 residues. The CDR3 spells CASSAGLGGSYEQYF. CDR3 coding DNA: TGTGCCAGCAGTGCAGGGCTGGGGGGCTCCTACGAGCAGTACTTC.

With regard to this clone: Other DNA sequences in this sample translate to the same CDR3. The genes are TRBV5-1 and TRBJ2-5; possibly TRBD1 for D (6 bases). CDR3 size: 14 residues. In germline, CDR1 is SGHRS, CDR2 YFSETQ. Trimming pared 0 bases from V and 5 bases from J, leaving 11 bases between. CDR3 loop: CASSLGQGLETQYF. DNA for the CDR3: TGCGCCAGCAGCTTGGGGCAGGGGCTGGAGACCCAGTACTTC.

This sequence joins TRBV9 and TRBJ2-3, with TRBD2 matching 11 bases. Germline trimming cut 4 bases from V and 0 bases from J; bases unmatched to any gene: 1. Germline CDR1 SGDLS, CDR2 YYNGEE. CDR3 length equals 15 residues. CDR3 sequence (DNA): TGTGCCAGCAGCCTAGCGGGGGGAAGCACAGATACGCAGTATTTT. Translation: CASSLAGGSTDTQYF.

The chain employs TRBV6-1 and TRBJ1-4; the D is unclear. Trimming pared 3 bases from V and 8 bases from J, leaving 16 bases between. The CDR3 extends over 15 amino acids. The germline gives CDR1 MNHNS, CDR2 SASEGT. For the CDR3, the DNA is TGTGCCAGCAGTGACCCCGGACTCCCGGGGGAAAAACTGTTTTTT. Amino acid sequence: CASSDPGLPGEKLFF.

This chain joins TRBV2 and TRBJ2-5; D tentatively fits TRBD1 or TRBD2 (5 bases each). Deletions cut 7 bases from V and 5 bases from J, with 20 bases between. Germline loops: CDR1 SNHLY, CDR2 FYNNEI. This CDR3 has 15 amino acids. The CDR3: CASNDRQGPSETQYF. The CDR3 DNA sequence: TGTGCCAGCAACGATAGGCAGGGACCGTCGGAGACCCAGTACTTC.

This rearrangement joins TRBV6-1 to TRBJ2-7; no firm D call. The CDR3 length is 12 residues. Per germline, CDR1 MNHNS and CDR2 SASEGT. V was trimmed by 2 bases and J by 3 bases, leaving 5 bases between them. This CDR3 is CASSEKGYEQYF. As DNA, the CDR3 is TGTGCCAGCAGTGAAAAGGGCTACGAGCAGTACTTC.

The CDR3 region has the DNA TGCGCCAGCAGCGCCGGACTAGCGGACCAAGAGACCCAGTACTTC. Its translation: CASSAGLADQETQYF. The J gene is TRBJ2-5, the V gene TRBV5-1; 10 positions match TRBD2. There are 15 residues in the CDR3. CDR1 and CDR2 from the germline V gene are SGHRS and YFSETQ. The V segment lost 4 bases and the J segment 0 bases; nucleotides outside the gene matches: 3. Together with reference TRBV5-1 and TRBJ2-5, the CDR3 gives the full variable domain: KAGVTQTPRYLIKTRGQQVTLSCSPISGHRSVSWYQQTPGQGLQFLFEYFSETQRNKGNFPGRFSGRQFSNSRSEMNVSTLELGDSALYLCASSAGLADQETQYFGPGTRLLVL.

The chain links TRBV9 to TRBJ2-2; 11 bases are a match to TRBD2. Germline V lookup: CDR1 SGDLS, CDR2 YYNGEE. The CDR3 contains 17 residues. After removal of 3 bases from V and 1 base from J, the junction contained 5 bases not matched to a gene. CDR3 coding DNA: TGTGCCAGCAGCGCGAGGGGGACTAGCGGGAACACCGGGGAGCTGTTTTTT. Translation: CASSARGTSGNTGELFF.

The J gene is TRBJ1-2, the V gene TRBV25-1; D unresolved. This CDR3 spans 13 amino acids. CDR1 and CDR2 (germline): MGHDK, SYGVNS. V was cut by 8 bases and J by 5 bases, with 15 bases left in between. CDR3 bases: TGTGCCAGCGGCCGCGGGGATGGGTATGGCTACACCTTC. Translated: CASGRGDGYGYTF.

The rearrangement uses TRBV30 and TRBJ2-7; D assignment may be TRBD1 or TRBD2 (5 bases each). Germline values: CDR1 GTSNPN, CDR2 SVGIG (reference sequence). CDR3 length: 17 amino acids. V was pared by 1 base and J by 0 bases, with 19 bases between. The CDR3: CAWSALPGRQSSYEQYF. CDR3 in DNA: TGTGCCTGGAGTGCCCTCCCGGGACGTCAAAGCTCCTACGAGCAGTACTTC.

The chain links TRBV4-1 to TRBJ2-3; 11 bases are shared with TRBD2. Per germline, CDR1 MGHRA and CDR2 YSYEKL. With 2 bases clipped from V and 4 bases from J, the junction kept 5 bases outside the gene matches. The CDR3 totals 16 residues. The CDR3 loop reads CASSQLGTSGPDTQYF. The CDR3 coding sequence is TGCGCCAGCAGCCAACTAGGGACTAGCGGCCCAGATACGCAGTATTTT.